A selection of T cell receptor beta chains follows, all from one sample in a study of T cell repertoires in cytomegalovirus infection. TCRdb re-analysed the reads in MiXCR, keeping a single row per CDR3 protein. The table shows fewer than 350,000 distinct CDR3 sequences, with 9.5% occurring only once. The sample comprised PBMCs. The receptors originated from a human donor in good health (CMV status not recorded). Some clones in this sample may be carry-over from other donors' samples. Each CDR3 is given with its conserved first and last residue. A D gene is named only where the DNA matches it firmly. Clone size, where shown, is once, few, many, or a class for clones that have expanded.

TRBJ2-7,TRBV10-3,-,13,TRBD2,TGTGCCATCAGTGACGGGGGGGCCTACGAGCAGTACTTC,CAISDGGAYEQYF
TRBJ2-3,TRBV6-2/TRBV6-3,-,17,TRBD1,TGTGCCAGCAGTTACTCTAGGACAGGGTCCGGGACAGATACGCAGTATTTT,CASSYSRTGSGTDTQYF
TRBJ2-4,TRBV12-3/TRBV12-4,-,14,TRBD1,TGTGCCAGCAGTCCCTTTAGGGACAGGGACATTCAGTACTTC,CASSPFRDRDIQYF
TRBJ2-3,TRBV4-3,many,16,-,TGCGCCAGCAGCAGAGAAGGTCTAACTAGCACAGATACGCAGTATTTT,CASSREGLTSTDTQYF
TRBJ2-7,TRBV23-1,-,15,-,TGCGCCAGCAGTACTGCCGGGAGATCCATCTACGAGCAGTACTTC,CASSTAGRSIYEQYF
TRBJ2-3,TRBV6-2/TRBV6-3,many,12,-,TGTGCCAGCAGCTCTATGACAGATACGCAGTATTTT,CASSSMTDTQYF
TRBJ2-1,TRBV19,few,16,TRBD1,TGTGCCAGTACCACGGGGACAGGGGGCGCCTACAATGAGCAGTTCTTC,CASTTGTGGAYNEQFF
TRBJ2-7,TRBV7-2,many,16,TRBD2,TGTGCCAGCAGCTTACGGCCCAGCGGGGGGATCCACGAGCAGTACTTC,CASSLRPSGGIHEQYF
TRBJ2-4,TRBV10-3,few,19,-,TGTGCCATCAGTGAGAGACAGGGGGCGTCGCGGGAGGGCCGAAACATTCAGTACTTC,CAISERQGASREGRNIQYF
TRBJ1-6,TRBV6-5,few,14,-,TGTGCCAGCAGGGAAAGGCCCCTGAATTCACCCCTCCACTTT,CASRERPLNSPLHF
TRBJ1-6,TRBV2,-,17,-,TGTGCCAGCAGGCACACTCGAGGGAGCTCCTATAATTCACCCCTCCACTTT,CASRHTRGSSYNSPLHF
TRBJ2-5,TRBV12-3/TRBV12-4,few,10,-,TGTGCCAGCAGTTCGGAGACCCAGTACTTC,CASSSETQYF
TRBJ1-2,TRBV19,-,16,TRBD1,TGTGCCAGTAGTATGACTCCGGGACAGGGGGCACATGGCTACACCTTC,CASSMTPGQGAHGYTF
TRBJ1-6,TRBV7-2,few,14,-,TGTGCCAGCAGCATGACGACCTATAATTCACCCCTCCACTTT,CASSMTTYNSPLHF
TRBJ2-1,TRBV12-3/TRBV12-4,-,17,TRBD2,TGTGCCAGCAGTTCGGACTGGGTAGCGGGAGAGAGAAATGAGCAGTTCTTC,CASSSDWVAGERNEQFF
TRBJ2-1,TRBV19,-,11,-,TGTGCCAGTAGGCTAGCTGGGGAGCAGTTCTTC,CASRLAGEQFF
TRBJ1-1,TRBV18,-,13,-,TGTGCCAGCTCACGATATGAGTACACTGAAGCTTTCTTT,CASSRYEYTEAFF
TRBJ2-3,TRBV6-6,-,17,TRBD2,TGTGCCAGCAGACACCCAGCCGGGACTAGCGGCGAAGATACGCAGTATTTT,CASRHPAGTSGEDTQYF
TRBJ2-7,TRBV5-4,few,14,-,TGTGCCAGCAGGTGGGCAGGGGAGAACTACGAGCAGTACTTC,CASRWAGENYEQYF
TRBJ2-2,TRBV6-2/TRBV6-3,few,16,-,TGTGCCAGCAGCGTTTACGGGAAGGCGAACACCGGGGAGCTGTTTTTT,CASSVYGKANTGELFF
TRBJ1-2,TRBV20-1,few,13,-,TGCAGTGCTGCCCAAGGGTGGAGCTATGGCTACACCTTC,CSAAQGWSYGYTF
TRBJ2-3,TRBV7-4,many,17,TRBD1,TGTGCCAGCAGCCCCCCCCCGGGACAGGGGAGGACAGATACGCAGTATTTT,CASSPPPGQGRTDTQYF
TRBJ2-3,TRBV7-2,many,16,TRBD1,TGTGCCAGCAGCTTGACCGGGACAGGGAGCACAGATACGCAGTATTTT,CASSLTGTGSTDTQYF
TRBJ2-1,TRBV3-1,few,19,-,TGTGCCAGCAGCCAAGATACGGGGCCACAGGGAGGAATGTGGAATGAGCAGTTCTTC,CASSQDTGPQGGMWNEQFF
TRBJ2-3,TRBV6-2/TRBV6-3,many,17,TRBD2,TGTGCCAGCAGTTACTCGGAGCTAGCGGGGGGAGGAGATACGCAGTATTTT,CASSYSELAGGGDTQYF
TRBJ2-3,TRBV6-1,-,17,TRBD1,TGTGCCAGCAACGGGGACAGGGCGGACCTCGGCACAGATACGCAGTATTTT,CASNGDRADLGTDTQYF
TRBJ2-7,TRBV9,-,14,TRBD2,TGTGCCAGCAGCGTAGGGACTAGAAGCTTTGAGCAGTACTTC,CASSVGTRSFEQYF